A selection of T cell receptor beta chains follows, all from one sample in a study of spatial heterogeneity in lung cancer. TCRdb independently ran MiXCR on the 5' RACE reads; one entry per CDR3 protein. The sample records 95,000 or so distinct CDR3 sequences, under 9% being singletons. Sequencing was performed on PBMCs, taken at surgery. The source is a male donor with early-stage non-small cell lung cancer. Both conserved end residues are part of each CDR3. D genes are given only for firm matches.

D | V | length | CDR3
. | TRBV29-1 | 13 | CSVEVGVNQPQHF
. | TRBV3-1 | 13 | CASSQGWETEAFF
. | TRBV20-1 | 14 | CSARDSGGAGKLFF
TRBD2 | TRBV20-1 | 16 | CSARPLRGGTADTQYF
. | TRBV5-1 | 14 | CASSLEGNTGELFF
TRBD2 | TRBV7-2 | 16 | CASSSRTSGGRETQYF
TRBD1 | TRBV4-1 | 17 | CASSQGQGALYNSPLHF
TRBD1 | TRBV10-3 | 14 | CAISEGTGFYEQYF
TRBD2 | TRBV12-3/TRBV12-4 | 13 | CASSWTSRGELFF
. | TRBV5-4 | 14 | CASSFDSGQETQYF
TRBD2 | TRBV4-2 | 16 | CASSSRESGGADEQFF
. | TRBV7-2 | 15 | CASSLGVSPPDTQYF
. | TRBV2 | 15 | CASSAIGGEYNEQFF
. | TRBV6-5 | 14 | CASSATREGRGYTF
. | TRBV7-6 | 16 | CASSLEQGVFGNTIYF
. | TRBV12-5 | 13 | CASGLLNTDTQYF
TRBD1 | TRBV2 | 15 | CASSEARTGRETQYF
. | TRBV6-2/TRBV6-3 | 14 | CASSYSISTDTQYF
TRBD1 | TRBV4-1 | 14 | CASSWTGTSYEQYF
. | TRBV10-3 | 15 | CAISESRGGFDEQYF